This TCR beta chain was sequenced for a study of blood T cell repertoires in COVID-19. The CDR3 covers 16 residues. The V gene end was trimmed by 2 bases and the J gene end by 2 bases; junction bases not matched to a gene: 7. Per germline, CDR1 SGHRS and CDR2 YFSETQ. Here immunoSEQ multiplex PCR was the method, and the copy in TCRdb shows in-frame clones only, minus some. The data show about 240,000 clones, with around 88% seen just once and roughly 3.3% held by the top ten. Participants came from about two dozen US areas, aged about 18 to 95 years. J is TRBJ1-3 and V is TRBV5-1; TRBD1 aligns across 7 bases. Sequencing used PBMCs or T cells enriched from blood (not recorded which). This clonotype was obtained from a woman aged 40 to 55 with acute COVID-19. CDR3 sequence (DNA): TGCGCCAGCAGCTTAGAAGGGGGCGACGCTGGAAACACCATATATTTT. Amino acids: CASSLEGGDAGNTIYF.